Below, 13 T cell receptor beta chains from the same sample are listed, as sequenced in a study of T cells after yellow fever vaccination (dated by TCRdb to the late 2010s). Reading the label with the study, this specimen's treatment or condition is: live attenuated yellow fever vaccine strain. The library relied on 5' RACE. Sequencing instrument: Illumina HiSeq 2500. TCRdb itself trimmed the public reads at Q25 with fastp, ran MiXCR and retained productive beta chains. Identical CDR3 protein sequences are pooled into one entry, listed with their most common genes and DNA. This sample holds 360,000 or so distinct CDR3 sequences; roughly 11% were observed only once. Of the sample, roughly 18% falls within the top ten clones. The specimen was PBMCs, collected on the day of the first yellow fever vaccination. Receptors were obtained from a man younger than 30 who received the YFV17D yellow fever vaccine.

In this sample, this clonotype turned up a few times. This sequence joins TRBV11-2 and TRBJ2-1; D gene uncertain. The CDR3 consists of 14 residues. Deletions cut 7 bases from V and 3 bases from J, with 13 bases between. CDR1 SGHAT and CDR2 FQNNGV come from the germline V gene. The CDR3 protein is CASIPPVNYNEQFF. CDR3 bases: TGTGCCAGCATCCCCCCAGTCAACTACAATGAGCAGTTCTTC.

The table lists this clonotype with a few counts. V and J are TRBV2 and TRBJ2-3, with TRBD1 matching 8 bases. The CDR3 sequence is 15 residues long. The V gene end was trimmed by 10 bases and the J gene end by 0 bases; junction bases not matched to a gene: 9. The germline V gene encodes CDR1 SNHLY and CDR2 FYNNEI. The CDR3 coding sequence is TGTGCCATACGACAGGGGACGTCTAGCACAGATACGCAGTATTTT. Translating it yields CAIRQGTSSTDTQYF. Full variable domain (rest looked up from reference TRBV2 and TRBJ2-3): EPEVTQTPSHQVTQMGQEVILRCVPISNHLYFYWYRQILGQKVEFLVSFYNNEISEKSEIFDDQFSVERPDGSNFTLKIRSTKLEDSAMYFCAIRQGTSSTDTQYFGPGTRLTVL.

The V call is TRBV7-9, the J call TRBJ1-2; 7 nucleotides match TRBD1. In germline, CDR1 is SEHNR, CDR2 FQNEAQ (reference sequence). Trimming cost V 5 bases and J 8 bases; bases outside gene matches: 8. The CDR3 contains 13 residues. CDR3 bases: TGTGCCAGCAGCCGAGACAGGGTCGGGGGCTACACCTTC. It translates to CASSRDRVGGYTF.

This clonotype appeared once. This sequence joins TRBV28 and TRBJ1-2, with D perhaps matching TRBD1 (5 bases). Germline V gene data show CDR1 as MDHEN and CDR2 as SYDVKM. Trimming took off 7 bases at V and 5 bases at J, with 14 bases between the two ends. The CDR3 extends over 13 amino acids. This CDR3 is CASTPGPEYGYTF. The CDR3 region has the DNA TGTGCCAGCACCCCGGGGCCGGAATATGGCTACACCTTC.

This clonotype came up a few times. This chain uses TRBV20-1 with TRBJ2-1, with 11 nucleotides matching TRBD2. The CDR3 is made up of 17 amino acids. After removal of 5 bases from V and 4 bases from J, the junction contained 13 bases not matched to a gene. Germline CDR1 DFQATT, CDR2 SNEGSKA (reference sequence). The chain's CDR3 is CSARGASTSGEYNEQFF. In nucleotides, the CDR3 is TGCAGTGCTCGGGGGGCCTCGACTAGCGGGGAATACAATGAGCAGTTCTTC.

This clonotype was found a few times. CDR3 nucleotides: TGTGCCAGCAGCTACCCTTTCCCCGGGACCTCTAACTATGGCTACACCTTC. Protein product: CASSYPFPGTSNYGYTF. The J gene is TRBJ1-2, the V gene TRBV7-2; tentative D call: TRBD1 (5 bases). This CDR3 is built from 17 residues. The germline V gene encodes CDR1 SGHTA and CDR2 FQGNSA. Trimming took 4 bases from V and 0 from J, leaving 18 bases between them. The full variable domain, with the rest looked up from reference TRBV7-2 and TRBJ1-2, is GAGVSQSPSNKVTEKGKDVELRCDPISGHTALYWYRQSLGQGLEFLIYFQGNSAPDKSGLPSDRFSAERTGGSVSTLTIQRTQQEDSAVYLCASSYPFPGTSNYGYTFGSGTRLTVV.

Ten or more counts support this clonotype. The chain joins TRBV4-3 to TRBJ2-3; 9 bases are shared with TRBD2. V lost 2 bases to trimming and J lost 3 bases; unmatched junction nucleotides: 3. CDR1 is LGHNA and CDR2 is YSLEER in the germline V gene. The CDR3 contains 15 residues. Here the CDR3 reads CASSQPSGGTDTQYF. The CDR3 DNA sequence: TGCGCCAGCAGCCAACCAAGCGGGGGGACAGATACGCAGTATTTT.

This clonotype was seen a handful of times. CDR3 bases: TGCGCCAGCAGTGAGTCGAGAACAGGGAGTACAGATACGCAGTATTTT. This encodes CASSESRTGSTDTQYF. The rearrangement uses TRBV10-1 and TRBJ2-3, with D possibly being TRBD1 (6 bases). This CDR3 has 16 residues. Deletions cut 0 bases from V and 3 bases from J, with 13 bases between. The germline V gene encodes CDR1 WNHNN and CDR2 SYGVQD (reference sequence).

V is TRBV12-3 or TRBV12-4 and J is TRBJ2-3, with no clear D. CDR3 length: 16 residues. Trimming removed 3 bases at V and 2 bases at J, with 15 bases between. The CDR3 sequence: CASSFPAALPTDTQYF. CDR3 sequence (DNA): TGTGCCAGCAGTTTTCCGGCGGCCCTCCCCACAGATACGCAGTATTTT.

The chain carries TRBV7-9 and TRBJ1-2; D possibly corresponds to TRBD1 (6 bases). Deletions cut 3 bases from V and 7 bases from J, with 18 bases between. Germline CDR1 SEHNR, CDR2 FQNEAQ (reference sequence). The CDR3 is 15 residues long. Here the CDR3 reads CASSFGAGTFVGYTF. In nucleotides, the CDR3 is TGTGCCAGCAGCTTTGGGGCAGGGACATTCGTTGGCTACACCTTC.

The table lists this clonotype with a few counts. This sequence joins TRBV27 and TRBJ2-7; D remains ambiguous. Trimming removed 5 bases at V and 3 bases at J, with 17 bases between. The CDR3 covers 15 residues. The V gene's germline CDR1 is MNHEY and CDR2 SMNVEV (reference sequence). CDR3 region: CASSPRSLASYEQYV. CDR3 DNA: TGTGCCAGCAGTCCCCGGTCCCTCGCCAGCTACGAGCAGTACGTC.

This sequence joins TRBV5-1 and TRBJ2-7, with TRBD2 matching 9 bases. Germline values: CDR1 SGHRS, CDR2 YFSETQ. The CDR3 runs 14 residues. V was pared by 5 bases and J by 5 bases, with 8 bases of the junction left unmatched. CDR3 loop: CASRQRGVNNEQYV. In DNA, the CDR3 is TGCGCCAGCAGGCAGCGGGGGGTAAACAACGAGCAGTACGTC.

The chain's CDR3 is CASRPGTYEQYF. The CDR3 DNA sequence: TGTGCCAGCAGACCCGGGACCTACGAGCAGTACTTC. The gene calls are TRBV6-6 and TRBJ2-7; D perhaps matches TRBD2 (5 bases). Germline CDR1 and CDR2: MNHNY and SVGAGI (reference sequence). The V end lost 6 bases, the J end lost 2 bases, and 8 bases lay between the germline ends. The CDR3 is 12 residues long.